These 15 T cell receptor beta chains share one sample of origin, sequenced in a study of T cells in Graves' hyperthyroidism and ophthalmopathy. What was amplified from RNA transcripts were TCR beta CDR3 regions. With the HTBI primer set, the TCR CDR3 went through a first round of RT-PCR. One entry per CDR3 protein, called by TCRdb with MiXCR from the multiplex PCR reads. The table records around 700,000 distinct CDR3 sequences, about 35% of them present only once. Sequenced sample: blood. These TCRs come from a woman aged 35 to 49 with Graves' hyperthyroidism.

This clonotype showed up just a few times. The rearrangement uses TRBV20-1 and TRBJ1-1, with a possible D match to TRBD1 (5 bases). The V end lost 4 bases, the J end lost 3 bases, and 15 bases lay between the germline ends. This CDR3 comprises 14 residues. From germline, CDR1 is DFQATT and CDR2 SNEGSKA (reference sequence). The DNA of the CDR3 is TGCAGTGCTAAATACGGGGGATCAGACACTGAAGCTTTCTTT. Amino acids: CSAKYGGSDTEAFF.

The V call is TRBV5-1, the J call TRBJ1-4; D uncertain. V was clipped by 7 bases and J by 3 bases, with 13 bases between them. This CDR3 is 14 amino acids long. The germline CDR1 and CDR2 sequences are SGHRS and YFSETQ. DNA for the CDR3: TGCGCCAGCGCGCCCCGAGCCTCTAATGAAAAACTGTTTTTT. Translation: CASAPRASNEKLFF.

The V and J genes are TRBV2 and TRBJ1-5; D possibly corresponds to TRBD1 (5 bases). Trimming shortened V by 0 bases and J by 6 bases, and 12 bases separated the two germline ends. Germline CDR1 SNHLY, CDR2 FYNNEI. The CDR3 length is 15 residues. CDR3 amino acids: CASSEAGDGSQPQHF. CDR3 nucleotide sequence: TGTGCCAGCAGTGAAGCGGGGGACGGGAGTCAGCCCCAGCATTTT.

The rearrangement joins TRBV7-6 to TRBJ2-7, with TRBD2 matching 8 bases. CDR1 and CDR2 (germline): SGHVS, FNYEAQ. J lost 2 bases, V lost 6 bases, and 9 bases had no gene match. This CDR3 contains 15 residues. CDR3 sequence: CASSPAAGAAYEQYF. The CDR3 nucleotides read TGTGCCAGCAGTCCGGCAGCGGGGGCGGCCTACGAGCAGTACTTC. Together with reference TRBV7-6 and TRBJ2-7, the CDR3 gives the full variable domain: GAGVSQSPRYKVTKRGQDVALRCDPISGHVSLYWYRQALGQGPEFLTYFNYEAQQDKSGLPNDRFSAERPEGSISTLTIQRTEQRDSAMYRCASSPAAGAAYEQYFGPGTRLTVT.

On this clonotype: A single base separates this from a much larger clone, so it may be a read error. This rearrangement joins TRBV10-1 to TRBJ2-5; 9 nucleotides agree with TRBD1. Trimming cost V 7 bases and J 7 bases; bases outside gene matches: 16. CDR1 WNHNN and CDR2 SYGVQD come from the germline V gene (reference sequence). The CDR3 extends over 16 amino acids. The chain's CDR3 is CASMPGTGSLRGTQYF. The CDR3 region has the DNA TGCGCCAGCATGCCCGGGACAGGGTCATTGCGAGGGACCCAGTACTTC.

This clonotype has a count of ten or more. V gene TRBV12-3 or TRBV12-4 combines with J gene TRBJ2-7; D not resolved. Trimming took off 6 bases at V and 6 bases at J, with 15 bases between the two ends. The CDR3 has 13 residues. The CDR3 DNA reads as TGTGCCAGCAGCCGAGCAGCTATCCTCGAGCAGTACTTC. Encoded protein: CASSRAAILEQYF.

To note about this clonotype: This sequence may be a read error, since a much larger clone differs from it by one base. This chain joins TRBV10-3 and TRBJ2-7; TRBD1 might be the D (5 bases). Trimming cost V 11 bases and J 2 bases, with 22 bases left between them. This CDR3 has 15 residues. Germline CDR1 ENHRY, CDR2 SYGVKD. The CDR3 sequence is CAGSYGAGLAYEQYF. The CDR3 region has the DNA TGTGCCGGCAGTTACGGTGCAGGGCTGGCCTACGAGCAGTACTTC.

The chain uses TRBV6-5 and TRBJ1-4; 7 nucleotides align to TRBD1. The CDR3 runs to 14 residues. Germline V gene data show CDR1 as MNHEY and CDR2 as SVGAGI. V lost 3 bases, J lost 13 bases, and 11 bases stayed unmatched. The chain's CDR3 is CASSYSGTAGGLFF. CDR3 coding DNA: TGTGCCAGCAGTTATTCCGGGACAGCCGGCGGACTGTTTTTT.

The chain joins TRBV4-3 to TRBJ1-6; a weak D match, TRBD1 (6 bases). V was pared by 2 bases and J by 5 bases, with 13 bases between. Per the germline V gene, CDR1 is LGHNA and CDR2 is YSLEER. The CDR3 contains 16 residues. For the CDR3, the DNA is TGCGCCAGCAGCCAAATGCGACAGGTTAATAATTCACCCCTCCACTTT. Protein product: CASSQMRQVNNSPLHF.

The rearrangement joins TRBV20-1 to TRBJ1-2; 12 bases align to TRBD1. V shed 3 bases, J shed 3 bases, and the junction held 8 bases outside the gene matches. The CDR3 is 16 amino acids. Germline CDR1 reads DFQATT; CDR2 reads SNEGSKA (reference sequence). The CDR3 DNA reads TGCAGTGCTAGGTCTGGGACAGGGGGCGCGTACTATGGCTACACCTTC. It translates to CSARSGTGGAYYGYTF.

Comment on this clonotype: One base away lies a much larger clone, so this may be a sequencing read error. The missing conserved phenylalanine or tryptophan at the end of this CDR3 makes a read error likely. DNA for the CDR3: TGTGCCAGCAGCCGTGCTCAGTTGAACACTGAAGCTTTCCTT. Protein product: CASSRAQLNTEAFL. The chain recombines TRBV7-2 with TRBJ1-1, with no clear D. CDR3 length: 14 residues. Trimming removed 5 bases from V and 0 bases from J, with 10 bases in between. CDR1 is SGHTA and CDR2 is FQGNSA in the germline V gene.

The DNA of the CDR3 is TGTGCCAGCAGTTTCCCTTTCGACAGGGAGGTTTATCAGCCCCAGCATTTT. Its protein product is CASSFPFDREVYQPQHF. The chain recombines TRBV11-2 with TRBJ1-5; TRBD1 matches 7 bases. J was trimmed by 5 bases and V by 6 bases; bases with no gene match: 16. From germline, CDR1 is SGHAT and CDR2 FQNNGV. The CDR3 length is 17 residues. The full variable domain, completed using reference TRBV11-2 and TRBJ1-5, is EAGVAQSPRYKIIEKRQSVAFWCNPISGHATLYWYQQILGQGPKLLIQFQNNGVVDDSQLPKDRFSAERLKGVDSTLKIQPAKLEDSAVYLCASSFPFDREVYQPQHFGDGTRLSIL.

As for this clonotype: This may arise from a read error, as a much more abundant clone is one base away. This chain links TRBV5-6 with TRBJ1-2, with TRBD1 matching over 7 bases. The germline CDR1 and CDR2 sequences are SGHDT and YYEEEE. CDR3 length equals 18 residues. V was clipped by 4 bases and J by 6 bases; unmatched bases: 21. The chain's CDR3 is CASSPGAAGTAVFNGYTF. Written as DNA, the CDR3 is TGTGCCAGCAGCCCAGGGGCAGCGGGGACAGCCGTCTTCAATGGCTACACCTTC.

CDR3: CASSISGTGQIGETQYF. For the CDR3, the DNA is TGCGCCAGCAGCATCTCCGGGACAGGGCAGATCGGGGAGACCCAGTACTTC. This chain links TRBV5-1 with TRBJ2-5, with 9 bases fitting TRBD1. Germline CDR1 SGHRS, CDR2 YFSETQ. The CDR3 sequence is 17 residues long. After removal of 4 bases from V and 5 bases from J, the junction contained 15 bases not matched to a gene.

This clonotype occurred a few times. The V gene is TRBV7-2, the J gene TRBJ2-2, with D perhaps matching TRBD2 (6 bases). The V and J ends lost 6 bases and 3 bases respectively, with 17 bases between them. The CDR3 totals 16 residues. In germline, CDR1 is SGHTA, CDR2 FQGNSA. CDR3 nucleotides: TGTGCCAGCAGTCCATATGGGGAGGCCTACACCGGGGAGCTGTTTTTT. This translates into CASSPYGEAYTGELFF.